This TCR beta chain was captured by sequencing in a study of neurological immune-mediated disorders (dated by TCRdb to about 2019). General notes on the study: Peripheral blood TCR-beta repertoires from HTLV-I-associated myelopathy (HAM/TSP) patients, multiple sclerosis patients and healthy controls were compared by UMI-based sequencing. Alongside PBMC samples, the set of 106 TCR-beta libraries contained longitudinal samples, technical triplicates, and paired CD4+ and CD8+ T-cell subsets that had been sorted. The cohort included 60 to 70 subjects: approximately 14 with HAM/TSP, around 34 with multiple sclerosis, and 20 healthy controls. What the authors observed across the whole study: TCR clonal expansion was greatest in HAM/TSP patients and smallest in MS patients, who ranked below even healthy controls. No identical CDR3 amino acid sequences were found to be shared among expanded clones across subjects, suggesting that TCR-beta repertoires were private in all groups.

Trimming costs V 5 bases and J 3 bases, and their ends lie 17 bases apart. CDR1 and CDR2 (MNHEY, SVGAGI) derive from the germline V gene. The CDR3 numbers 15 residues from cysteine through phenylalanine. Of the read, only the CDR3 DNA is kept; its 45 bases are in frame from base 1. cDNA was synthesized by template-switch 5'RACE using a primer carrying a 10-nucleotide random unique molecular identifier by which each TCR transcript was tagged. Over 160 million TCR-beta sequences, covering 15-18 subjects, were produced in each sequencing run. The RNeasy kit was used for extraction of total RNA. The KAPA Real-time Library Amplification kit was used to amplify TCR-beta VDJ regions with primers targeting the TCR constant region and the 5'RACE anchor. A first PCR added sample indexes and Illumina adaptors, and a second PCR then raised library yield. After purification with Ampure beads, the TCR product of roughly 650 bp was size-selected on a 2% E-gel SizeSelection system. Before pooling, library quality was checked on a Bioanalyzer, concentration was measured with Qubit, and libraries were quantified with the Kapa Library Quantification kit. An Illumina HiSeq 2500 sequenced the libraries paired-end 2 x 150 bp. To increase sequence diversity, about 25-31% phiX was spiked into each library pool. Regarding the original processing steps: Quality-filtered reads were processed with the UMI-based MiGEC pipeline, which removed over 80% of raw TCR sequences during error correction. IMGT germline references were used for alignment of VDJ genes, and clonotypes were defined by a unique CDR3 amino acid sequence together with V-J genes. VDJtools evaluated clonal expansion, Shannon diversity and CDR3 relatedness (CalcPairwiseDistances, ClusterSamples); CLCbio workbench built phylogenetic trees. Expanded clones were defined as having at least 8 unique UMIs, based on coefficient-of-variation modelling across technical triplicates. Clones were called with MiXCR by TCRdb after fastp trimmed the public reads at Q25, and only in-frame beta chains were retained. Entries that share a CDR3 protein sequence are merged under the most common genes and DNA. The V and J calls follow TCRdb's processing rather than the paper's. Counted in this sample were 30,000 to 35,000 distinct CDR3 sequences; roughly a quarter of them appeared once. The ten largest clones add up to roughly 29% of the sample.

For sorted-subset TCR libraries, some 970,000 sorted CD4+ or CD8+ T cells were used. Peripheral blood was subjected to Ficoll-Hypaque density gradient centrifugation to isolate PBMCs, which were then cryopreserved in liquid nitrogen. The study also sequenced paired sorted CD4+ and CD8+ subsets from healthy controls, HAM/TSP patients and MS patients. This clonotype showed up many times. Its antigen specificity is not known. No much larger clone exists at a distance of one base, and base qualities are not known. The TCR comes from a man aged 50-59 years with HTLV-1-associated myelopathy (HAM/TSP). Sequenced input: CD4+ T cells from blood. This chain joins TRBV6-5 to TRBJ2-7; the D gene is perhaps TRBD1, on 6 matching bases. The CDR3: CASSPTGSGDYEQYF. The DNA is TGTGCCAGCAGTCCTACAGGGTCCGGGGACTACGAGCAGTACTTC.